What follows are 9 T cell receptor beta chains derived from one specimen sequenced in a study of neoadjuvant anti-PD-1 for oral cavity cancer. TCRdb's table, derived via immunoSEQ multiplex PCR, lists solely in-frame clones and lacks some. The sample includes roughly 34,000 clones, 85% to 90% of them seen just once. The starting material was PBMCs, obtained before nivolumab (anti-PD-1) treatment. These TCRs come from a person between 35 and 79 years old with oral cavity squamous cell carcinoma.

This chain joins TRBV6-6 and TRBJ1-3; a possible D gene is TRBD1 (5 bases). The CDR3 extends over 16 amino acids. Germline V CDR1 and CDR2: MNHNY, SVGAGI (reference sequence). Trimming stripped 2 bases from V and 0 bases from J, with 11 bases between. Here the CDR3 DNA reads TGTGCCAGCAGTTACGAGGGGCTAAGCTCTGGAAACACCATATATTTT. The encoded protein is CASSYEGLSSGNTIYF.

The rearrangement joins TRBV6-1 to TRBJ1-5; weak D call: TRBD1 (6 bases). CDR1 MNHNS and CDR2 SASEGT come from the germline V gene. The V gene lost 6 bases and the J gene lost 7 bases, with 16 bases spanning the gap. The CDR3 is made up of 14 amino acids. CDR3 coding DNA: TGTGCCAGCAGGGAGGGGGGGTCAGGGCAGCCCCAGCATTTT. It encodes CASREGGSGQPQHF.

V gene TRBV6-1 combines with J gene TRBJ2-5; D is perhaps TRBD1 or TRBD2 (5 bases each). The CDR3 spans 15 residues. The germline V gene encodes CDR1 MNHNS and CDR2 SASEGT. V was clipped by 8 bases and J by 5 bases, with 21 bases between them. CDR3 loop: CASSDRGVRGETQYF. In DNA, the CDR3 is TGTGCCAGCTCCGACCGAGGGGTGAGAGGGGAGACCCAGTACTTC.

The chain is built from TRBV10-3 and TRBJ2-5; 9 nucleotides align to TRBD1. This CDR3 is 15 amino acids long. CDR1 and CDR2 (germline): ENHRY, SYGVKD. J lost 5 bases, V lost 7 bases, and 11 bases had no gene match. CDR3 coding DNA: TGTGCCATCAATAGGGGACAGGGCGTTGGGGAGACCCAGTACTTC. It translates to CAINRGQGVGETQYF.

This chain uses TRBV6-5 with TRBJ1-3, with 10 nucleotides matching TRBD1. This CDR3 contains 14 residues. Trimming cost V 8 bases and J 3 bases; bases outside gene matches: 4. The germline CDR1 and CDR2 sequences are MNHEY and SVGAGI. The CDR3: CASSTGGSGNTIYF. The DNA of the CDR3 is TGTGCCAGCTCGACAGGGGGCAGTGGAAACACCATATATTTT.

This chain joins TRBV5-5 and TRBJ1-2; D gene unclear. CDR1 and CDR2 (germline): SGHKS, YYEKEE (reference sequence). The CDR3 extends over 13 amino acids. Trimming pared 0 bases from V and 7 bases from J, leaving 10 bases between. The CDR3 is CASSLDDLFGYTF. DNA of the CDR3: TGTGCCAGCAGCTTGGATGACCTCTTTGGCTACACCTTC.

The V call is TRBV5-1, the J call TRBJ2-2, with 12 bases aligning to TRBD1. Looked up from germline, CDR1 is SGHRS and CDR2 is YFSETQ. The CDR3 runs to 17 residues. J was trimmed by 5 bases and V by 3 bases; bases with no gene match: 8. The CDR3 reads CASSSRDRGRRTGELFF. CDR3 nucleotides: TGCGCCAGCAGCTCCCGGGACAGGGGGCGGCGGACCGGGGAGCTGTTTTTT.

The chain uses TRBV5-4 and TRBJ2-7; D unresolved. Trimming shortened V by 4 bases and J by 0 bases, and 11 bases separated the two germline ends. Germline lookup yields CDR1 SGHNT and CDR2 YYREEE (reference sequence). This CDR3 spans 14 amino acids. The CDR3 nucleotides read TGTGCCAGCAGCAGCTTGGGGTCCTCCTACGAGCAGTACTTC. It yields the protein CASSSLGSSYEQYF. The full variable domain, its missing parts supplied by reference TRBV5-4 and TRBJ2-7, is ETGVTQSPTHLIKTRGQQVTLRCSSQSGHNTVSWYQQALGQGPQFIFQYYREEENGRGNFPPRFSGLQFPNYSSELNVNALELDDSALYLCASSSLGSSYEQYFGPGTRLTVT.

The chain has TRBV5-4 and TRBJ2-2; D is ambiguous. The CDR3 loop spans 13 amino acids. Germline V lookup: CDR1 SGHNT, CDR2 YYREEE (reference sequence). Trimming stripped 2 bases from V and 3 bases from J, with 5 bases between. CDR3 amino acids: CASSFTDTGELFF. The CDR3 DNA is TGTGCCAGCAGCTTCACAGACACCGGGGAGCTGTTTTTT.